This T cell receptor (beta chain) comes out of a study of response to subunit inactivated influenza vaccine. TCRdb re-called the RT-PCR reads through MiXCR, storing one row per CDR3 protein. The repertoire has roughly 780,000 distinct CDR3 sequences, less than 20% of them found once; the top ten carry approximately 10%. Study results and limitations: Only a handful of new T cells, the authors suggested, are recruited with each seasonal influenza vaccination.

Notes on this clonotype: Its target is not known. A read error may produce the germline difference seen at one junction end.

This CDR3 spans 12 amino acids. Germline CDR1 MDHEN, CDR2 SYDVKM. The sequence was obtained from a middle-aged man who received an inactivated influenza vaccine. The chain couples TRBV28 to TRBJ1-4; D is perhaps TRBD1 (6 bases). The sequences come from PBMCs from blood, collected 5 to 6 days after vaccination. The CDR3 DNA is TGTGCCAGCAGTTTAGAACCCGGGACAACCTCTTTT. Protein sequence: CASSLEPGTTSF.